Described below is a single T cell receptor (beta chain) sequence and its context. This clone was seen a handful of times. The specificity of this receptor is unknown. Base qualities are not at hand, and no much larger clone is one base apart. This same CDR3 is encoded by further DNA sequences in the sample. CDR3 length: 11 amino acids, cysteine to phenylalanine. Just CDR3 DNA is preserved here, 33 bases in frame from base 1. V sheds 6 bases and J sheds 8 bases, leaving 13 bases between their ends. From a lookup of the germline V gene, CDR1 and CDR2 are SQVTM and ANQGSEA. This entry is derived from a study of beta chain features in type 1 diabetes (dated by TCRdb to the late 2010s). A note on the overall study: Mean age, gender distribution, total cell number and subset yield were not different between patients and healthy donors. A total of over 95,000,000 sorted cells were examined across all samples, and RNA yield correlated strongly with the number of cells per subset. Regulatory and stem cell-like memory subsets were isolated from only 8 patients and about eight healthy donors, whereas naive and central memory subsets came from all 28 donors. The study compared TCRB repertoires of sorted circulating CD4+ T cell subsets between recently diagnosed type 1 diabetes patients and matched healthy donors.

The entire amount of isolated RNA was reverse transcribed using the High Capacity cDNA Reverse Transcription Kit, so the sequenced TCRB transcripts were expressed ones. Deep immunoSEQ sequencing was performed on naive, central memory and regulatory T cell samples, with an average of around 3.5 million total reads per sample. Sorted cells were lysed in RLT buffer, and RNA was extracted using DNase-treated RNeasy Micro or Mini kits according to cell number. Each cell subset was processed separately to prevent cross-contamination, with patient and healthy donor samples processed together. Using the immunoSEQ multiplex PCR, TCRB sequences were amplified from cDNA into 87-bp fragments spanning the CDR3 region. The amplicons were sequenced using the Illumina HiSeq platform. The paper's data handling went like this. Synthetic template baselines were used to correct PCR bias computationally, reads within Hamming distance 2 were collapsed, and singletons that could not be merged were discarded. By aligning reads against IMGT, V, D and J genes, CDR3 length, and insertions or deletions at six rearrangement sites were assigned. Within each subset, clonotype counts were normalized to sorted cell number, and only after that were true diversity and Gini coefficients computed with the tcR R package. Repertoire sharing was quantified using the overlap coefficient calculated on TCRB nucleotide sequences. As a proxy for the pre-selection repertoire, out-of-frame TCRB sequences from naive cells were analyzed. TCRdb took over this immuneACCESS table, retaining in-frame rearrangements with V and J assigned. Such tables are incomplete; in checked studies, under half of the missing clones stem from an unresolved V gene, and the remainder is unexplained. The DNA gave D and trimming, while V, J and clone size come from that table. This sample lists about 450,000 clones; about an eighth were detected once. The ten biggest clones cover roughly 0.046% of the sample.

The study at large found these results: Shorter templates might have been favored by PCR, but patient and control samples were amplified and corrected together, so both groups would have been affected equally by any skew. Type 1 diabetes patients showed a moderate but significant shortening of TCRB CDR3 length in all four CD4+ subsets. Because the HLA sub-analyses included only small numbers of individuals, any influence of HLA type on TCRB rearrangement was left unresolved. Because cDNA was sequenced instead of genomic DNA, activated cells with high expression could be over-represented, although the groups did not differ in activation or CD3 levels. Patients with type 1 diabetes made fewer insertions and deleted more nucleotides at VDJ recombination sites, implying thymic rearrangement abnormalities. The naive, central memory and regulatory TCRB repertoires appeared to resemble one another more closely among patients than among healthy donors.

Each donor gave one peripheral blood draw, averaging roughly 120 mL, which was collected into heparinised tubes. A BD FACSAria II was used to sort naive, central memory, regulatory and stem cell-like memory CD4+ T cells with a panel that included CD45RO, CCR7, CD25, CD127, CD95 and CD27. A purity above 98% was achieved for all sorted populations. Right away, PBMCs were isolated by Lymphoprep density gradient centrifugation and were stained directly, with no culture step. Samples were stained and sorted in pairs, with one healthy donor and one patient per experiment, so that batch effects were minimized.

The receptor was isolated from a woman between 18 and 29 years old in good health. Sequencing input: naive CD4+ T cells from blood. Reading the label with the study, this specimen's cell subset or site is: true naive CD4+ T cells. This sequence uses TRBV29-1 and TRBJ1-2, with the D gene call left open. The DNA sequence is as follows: TGCAGCGTAGGAGGTTCGTACGGCTACACCTTC. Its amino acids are CSVGGSYGYTF.